This is a list of T cell receptor beta chains from one sample in a study of T-cell memory formation after mild COVID-19. In TCRdb, the 5' RACE reads were re-called with MiXCR into one record per CDR3 protein. The table has about 150,000 distinct CDR3 sequences, roughly 15% seen once. Sequencing was carried out using PBMCs or a T cell subset sorted from them (not recorded which). The receptor set was obtained from an adult woman who had mild COVID-19 (a few samples of this study predate the infection). Cell type and time point are not known. CDR3s include the opening cysteine and the closing phenylalanine or tryptophan. Each record gives: clone size, V gene, CDR3 protein. Clone size is not always given. Where it is, it says once, few, many or a class for expanded clones.

>few|TRBV27
CASCPGLEAGELFF
>-|TRBV3-1
CASSNGSYEQYF
>-|TRBV7-6
CASSLVTRRTYGELFF
>-|TRBV20-1
CSARGWGGTGLPDTQYF
>many|TRBV12-3/TRBV12-4
CASSFGLAGDGEQFF
>few|TRBV7-9
CASSSGVFGYTF
>-|TRBV12-3/TRBV12-4
CASSTVYGGRLAGARNPDTQYF
>few|TRBV29-1
CSVIQGDTGELFF
>many|TRBV5-5
CASSRILAGGYEQYF
>few|TRBV7-2
CASSLAASSYEQYF
>-|TRBV5-4
CASRFNREETQYF
>-|TRBV29-1
CSPSSGRGRSPLHF
>few|TRBV7-8
CASSLGRLATNEKLFF
>few|TRBV12-3/TRBV12-4
CASSQNDLHSNQPQHF
>few|TRBV6-6
CASSYPGVQPQHF
>-|TRBV4-3
CASSQGDGATNEKLFF